A selection of T cell receptor beta chains follows, all from one sample in a study of T cells after yellow fever vaccination. From the 5' RACE reads, TCRdb called clonotypes with MiXCR, one entry per CDR3 protein. The sample gives hundreds of thousands of distinct CDR3 sequences, 13% of which show up once; over 12% is in the top ten. The starting material was PBMCs, obtained on the day of the yellow fever booster vaccination. The source of these receptors is a man in his thirties or forties who received the YFV17D yellow fever vaccine. The CDR3 runs from the conserved cysteine through the conserved F or W. D genes are given only for firm matches. Clone size is stated in some rows and not others, as once, few, many or a class when expanded.

J gene | V gene | D gene | clone size | CDR3 DNA | CDR3 protein
TRBJ2-6 | TRBV29-1 | TRBD2 | . | TGCAGCGTTGGCGGGAGTTCTGGGGCCAACGTCCTGACTTTC | CSVGGSSGANVLTF
TRBJ2-7 | TRBV7-6 | TRBD2 | . | TGTGCCAGCAGCTACTTAGCGGGAGGCCGGTCTGGGTACGAGCAGTACTTC | CASSYLAGGRSGYEQYF
TRBJ2-1 | TRBV24-1 | TRBD2 | . | TGTGCCACCAGGTCTACGGAATCTCCGGGACTAGCCTGTCCTGAGCAGTTCTTC | CATRSTESPGLACPEQFF
TRBJ2-7 | TRBV20-1 | . | . | TGCAGTGCTAGGGCGGATTACTACGAGCAGTACTTC | CSARADYYEQYF
TRBJ1-2 | TRBV10-3 | . | few | TGTGCCATCCGCCCTGACAGCGGACGTCTCTATGGCTACACCTTC | CAIRPDSGRLYGYTF
TRBJ2-7 | TRBV4-3 | . | . | TGCGCCAGCAGCCCCGCCGGGACAAACTCCTACGAGCAGTACTTC | CASSPAGTNSYEQYF
TRBJ2-5 | TRBV27 | . | few | TGTGCCAGCAGTTCACAGGGAGTGGGGACCAAAGAGACCCAGTACTTC | CASSSQGVGTKETQYF
TRBJ2-1 | TRBV5-1 | TRBD1 | few | TGCGCCAGCAGCCCGGAGAACAGGGGGCGAAACAATGAGCAGTTCTTC | CASSPENRGRNNEQFF
TRBJ2-3 | TRBV7-2 | TRBD2 | . | TGTGCCAGCAGCTTGTTTAGCGGGAGCACAGATACGCAGTATTTT | CASSLFSGSTDTQYF
TRBJ2-7 | TRBV20-1 | TRBD1 | few | TGCAGTGCGAGAACGGGACAGATCTACGAGCAGTACTTC | CSARTGQIYEQYF
TRBJ2-3 | TRBV7-6 | . | . | TGTGCCAGCAGCTTAGCGGACGGTGGGGGCACAGATACGCAGTATTTT | CASSLADGGGTDTQYF
TRBJ1-1 | TRBV7-3 | . | . | TGTGCCAGCAGCTTAAATGGGGCTGGGGGCACTGAAGCTTTCTTT | CASSLNGAGGTEAFF
TRBJ2-3 | TRBV2 | . | . | TGTGCCACCCAGGGGCGGGGACAGCACACAGATACGCAGTATTTT | CATQGRGQHTDTQYF
TRBJ2-3 | TRBV4-2 | TRBD2 | few | TGTGCCAGCAGCCAAAAGGGACTAGCGGGAGGGTATGGCACAGATACGCAGTATTTT | CASSQKGLAGGYGTDTQYF
TRBJ1-3 | TRBV5-5 | . | few | TGTGCCAGCAGTCAGGGGTTCGGGTCTGGAAACACCATATATTTT | CASSQGFGSGNTIYF
TRBJ2-7 | TRBV25-1 | TRBD1 | . | TGTGCCAGCAGTGAGACAGTACAGGGGGACGAGCAGTACTTC | CASSETVQGDEQYF
TRBJ2-2 | TRBV7-8 | . | . | TGTGCCAGCAGCTTAGCGGGGGCTAGCATCACCGGGGAGCTGTTTTTT | CASSLAGASITGELFF
TRBJ1-2 | TRBV9 | . | . | TGTGCCAGCAGCGTAGAGGCAGGAACTTTAAACTATGGCTACACCTTC | CASSVEAGTLNYGYTF
TRBJ2-7 | TRBV11-2 | . | few | TGTGCCAGCAGCTTAGGGTGGGTGGCTAGCGCCGCCTACGAGCAGTACTTC | CASSLGWVASAAYEQYF
TRBJ2-7 | TRBV7-8 | . | many | TGTGCCAGCCGCAAACTGGTTGGGGGGACCTACGAGCAGTACTTC | CASRKLVGGTYEQYF
TRBJ2-7 | TRBV7-2 | . | . | TGTGCCAGCAGCTTAGATAGAGAGCACGAGCAGTACTTC | CASSLDREHEQYF
TRBJ2-5 | TRBV28 | . | few | TGTGCCACCCTTGGGAGCCCCGGGACCCAGTACTTC | CATLGSPGTQYF
TRBJ2-5 | TRBV5-5 | . | few | TGTGCCAGCAGCTCCCCCGGGCCGAGAGGGCAAGAGACCCAGTACTTC | CASSSPGPRGQETQYF
TRBJ2-7 | TRBV29-1 | . | . | TGCAGCGTTGGGGTAACTTCCTACGAGCAGTACTTC | CSVGVTSYEQYF
TRBJ2-5 | TRBV12-3/TRBV12-4 | . | many | TGTGCCAGCAGTTTACAGTCTCCGGAGACCCAGTACTTC | CASSLQSPETQYF
TRBJ2-3 | TRBV4-2 | . | few | TGTGCCAGCAGCCAAGCGACGGGTCCGACGCCTTATTTT | CASSQATGPTPYF
TRBJ2-1 | TRBV28 | . | . | TGTGCCAGCAGTTACGACCGGCAGTTCTTC | CASSYDRQFF
TRBJ2-7 | TRBV20-1 | TRBD2 | once | TGCAGTGCTAGAGATCAAAGCGGGACGGGGGTTGGCGAGCAGTACTTC | CSARDQSGTGVGEQYF
TRBJ2-6 | TRBV29-1 | . | . | TGCAGCGTTGAAGATGGAAGAACTGGGGCCAACGTCCTGACTTTC | CSVEDGRTGANVLTF
TRBJ2-1 | TRBV3-1 | . | . | TGTGCCAGCAGGCGAGCGAATGAGCAGTTCTTC | CASRRANEQFF
TRBJ1-5 | TRBV12-3/TRBV12-4 | . | few | TGTGCCAGCAGACGGGACGATAATCAGCCCCAGCATTTT | CASRRDDNQPQHF
TRBJ2-3 | TRBV29-1 | . | . | TGCAGCGTTGAAGAGTTAGCGGGCACAGATACGCAGTATTTT | CSVEELAGTDTQYF